Sequencing of this T cell receptor beta chain was carried out in a study of CD8+ T cells in alopecia areata. Overall study results and limits: Scalp clonality and expanded CD8+ clones among the top 100 showed significant decreases with tofacitinib.

Treatment described: oral pan-JAK inhibitor, 5-10 mg twice daily. Lesional scalp punch biopsies and peripheral blood were collected from alopecia areata patients. With regard to this clone: Its antigen is not identified.

Per germline, CDR1 KGHSH and CDR2 LQKENI. After removal of 4 bases from V and 9 bases from J, the junction contained 10 bases not matched to a gene. This CDR3 comprises 16 residues. Extracted RNA was reverse transcribed into cDNA, the sequencing template. Clones were sequenced by immunoSEQ multiplex PCR, and TCRdb holds only the in-frame ones, with some missing. The sample has 150,000 to 200,000 clones, roughly 66% seen once. The origin of this receptor is a human donor with alopecia areata. The chain couples TRBV18 to TRBJ1-6, with 9 bases that match TRBD1. The input for sequencing was CD4+ T cells sorted from blood, taken at week 24, from a patient treated with tofacitinib. The chain's CDR3 is CASSQAGQGGLSPLHF. CDR3 in DNA: TGTGCCAGCTCACAAGCGGGACAGGGAGGTCTTTCACCCCTCCACTTT.